This TCR beta chain appears in the sequencing data of a study of cytomegalovirus exposure and HLA in healthy donors (dated by TCRdb to the late 2010s). Regarding the study in general: In an earlier analysis of roughly 590 of the donors, 250 to 300 Gb of sequence data and just under 120 million unique TCR beta sequences from about 190 million T cells were reported. About 320 gigabases of sequencing data and approximately 93 million unique TCR sequences were included in an early release covering 550 to 800 HLA-typed donors. Of the 398 genotyped donors, over 80% were placed in the genetic ancestry cluster associated with self-reported Caucasian donors. The study was designed to test whether signatures of past pathogen exposure could be identified by cataloging public T cell receptors. The T cell repertoires of 700 or so subjects were profiled by immunosequencing and related to cytomegalovirus serostatus. Along with the approximately 700-subject first cohort, a separate validation cohort of roughly 110 different subjects was used. The study combined high-throughput TCR immunosequencing, statistical association of individual TCRs with disease status, and machine learning to predict cytomegalovirus infection status. To study patterns of TCR occurrence, a later analysis re-analyzed previously published TCR beta repertoires from more than 550 donors and added high-resolution HLA genotyping. Rather than drawing on any new phenotypic data, the later analysis identified candidate immune exposures from TCR beta sequences and the way those sequences occurred across donors. To decide whether each TCR beta V gene segment behaved as functional or pseudogenic, an earlier analysis of nearly 600 of the donors relied on high-throughput TCR beta sequencing. Donor age, sex, ethnicity and CMV serostatus were compiled together with the repertoire data. In a later genetic analysis, genome-wide SNP genotypes for about three fifths of the 666 donors were used, and that subset was treated as a discovery cohort. All discovery cohort repertoires had been generated on a single sequencing platform. Both class I and class II loci were covered by HLA typing, at four-digit resolution. The number of donors typed differed by locus, with about 629-640 for A, B, C, DRB1 and DQB1, more than 500 for DQA1, approximately 580 for DPA1, and about 450 for DPB1. Four or five DR-DQ haplotypes were handled as single units for association and clustering because linkage in the cohort was strong. Among 300 to 500 genotyped donors of the cohort, an average of about 220,000 unique TCR beta nucleotide sequences was sequenced per donor, of which about 19% were non-productive. On the study overall, not on this receptor specifically: Correlated functional status among segregating V segments might be attributable to linkage disequilibrium, but an unknown experimental factor could not be ruled out. The 87-base-pair reads could not distinguish some IMGT-functional V segments, including TRBV6-2 and TRBV6-3, so those segments were excluded. An association between a missense DCLRE1C variant and V-gene and J-gene trimming of TCR beta chains was found in a later genetic analysis and replicated in an independent cohort. Assigning TCR associations to individual alleles was difficult when HLA alleles, especially DR and DQ, strongly co-occurred. A further reported finding was that TCR beta sequences accurately predicted the HLA-A and HLA-B alleles for most subjects in the first cohort. A later analysis found that TCR association rates varied across HLA loci, with DRB1 alleles showing the most associated TCRs and HLA-C alleles the fewest. A later analysis found that HLA-associated TCR beta chains were more clonally expanded and had lower generation probabilities than equally common non-associated chains. Roughly uniform sequencing depth across donors was assumed in presence/absence analyses, although this assumption may not hold. Only TCR beta chains were sequenced in this cohort, and the absence of alpha or paired-chain data limited detectable features. In an earlier analysis of about 600 of the donors, most TCR beta V segments appeared in productive rearrangements about 90% or about 30% of the time, broadly matching IMGT annotations. According to the authors, the approach could potentially be generalized to other disease states and immunological phenotypes. The study listed 150 to 200 TCR beta chains as associated with cytomegalovirus. In a later analysis, 16,951 TCR beta sequences were associated with specific HLA alleles at a false discovery rate of 0.05. Most CMV-associated TCR beta chains appeared to be HLA-restricted in a later analysis, and the HLA associations seemed to be driven largely by CMV exposure. HLA typing was unavailable for some donors at each locus, so association tests used only the typed subset. In a later analysis, several top co-occurrence clusters were reported to appear linked to parvovirus B19, influenza, CMV and Epstein-Barr virus. A cluster of highly shared sequence variants was judged likely to represent a technical artifact of the sequencing pipeline. Three of the identified cytomegalovirus-associated TCR beta chains were confirmed in vitro to be specific for cytomegalovirus antigens. Compared with the approximately 670-donor mean, donors in an Asian-associated ancestry cluster had fewer N-insertions in productive TCRs, according to a later genetic analysis. CMV serostatus was the only immune exposure information available for the cohort. Across donors, most TCR sequences were observed very rarely, whereas some public TCRs were present in many individuals. About 17 rarely observed V segments, including chromosome 9 orphons, were excluded from the earlier analysis of 550 to 700 of the donors because counts were too low. In both the original and validation cohorts, the classifier was reported to diagnose cytomegalovirus status with high specificity and sensitivity.

In total, 630 or so healthy bone marrow donors made up the cohort. Cohort members were all nominally healthy when sampled, although unrecorded immune exposures were likely present. The donor was CMV seronegative and was included in the group of under 450 seronegative cohort members. Every donor gave a peripheral blood sample, and the peripheral blood mononuclear cells from that sample were used for TCR beta sequencing. Genomic DNA extraction from the blood cell samples was performed with the Qiagen DNeasy Blood Extraction Kit. A note on this clone: There is no known antigen for this receptor. The record has no base qualities; no much larger clone is one base away.

The method behind the library was the immunoSEQ multiplex PCR assay. The multiplex PCR relied on a mix of 60 forward primers for TCR Vbeta segments and 13 reverse primers for TCR Jbeta segments. Amplification of the CDR3 region of rearranged TCR beta genes was performed with a multiplex PCR assay on genomic DNA. The amplified TCR beta libraries were sequenced on the Illumina HiSeq System as 87-base-pair reads. Concerning the study's data processing: A later analysis tallied 75 million to 95 million unique TCR beta chains across the 640 or so repertoires, and about 10 million of those chains were shared by two or more donors. To remove PCR and sequencing errors, raw reads were error-corrected and collapsed into unique sequences using a nearest-neighbor algorithm that merged closely related sequences. To assign V, D and J gene segments, CDR3 sequences were aligned to IMGT reference sequences. Each retained sequence needed at least a six-nucleotide match to both a V gene segment and a J gene segment. A rearrangement counted as productive if the CDR3 had no stop codons and remained in frame with V and J, and every other rearrangement counted as non-productive. CDR3 was defined by IMGT convention, running from the second conserved V-encoded cysteine to the conserved J-encoded phenylalanine. Sequences without an unambiguous match to a single V gene segment were excluded from the earlier analysis of about 600 of the donors. In an earlier analysis of several hundred of the donors, V segments were called functional above 56.7% productive rearrangements and were called segregating when the between-donor standard deviation exceeded 5%. To diagnose cytomegalovirus status from the catalog of TCR beta chain sequences, a statistical classification framework was built. In a later analysis, TCR nucleotide sequences were compared against IMGT/GENE-DB human TR gene sequences so that V and J genes could be assigned. Using the TCRdist pipeline, a later analysis assigned CDR3 sequences along with most-parsimonious VDJ recombination scenarios. In a later analysis, every TCR beta chain was defined by the combination of its CDR3 amino acid sequence and its V-gene family, and reads without a unique V-gene family were dropped. A later analysis removed 450 to 600 highly shared, low-generation-probability nucleotide sequences to deal with suspected cross-contamination and a sequencing artifact. In a later analysis, a clonal expansion index was calculated for each public chain from normalized within-repertoire ranks of inferred template counts. A later analysis computed generation probabilities with a VDJ recombination model fitted to out-of-frame rearrangements, and checked the results against IGoR. Hypergeometric tests were used in a later analysis to score TCR-TCR, TCR-HLA and TCR-CMV co-occurrence, with a repertoire-size bias correction applied to the TCR pairs. False discovery rates were estimated in a later analysis by permuting HLA or CMV assignments 20 times. In a later analysis, co-occurring TCRs were grouped with DBSCAN, and TCRdist sequence similarity was added when clustering was performed within HLA-allele-positive subsets. For co-occurrence clustering, repertoires with fewer than 30,000 or more than 120,000 public chains were excluded, along with roughly 5 repertoires with anomalous nucleotide sharing. In its TCRdb copy, this immuneACCESS table keeps in-frame sequences only and misses some clones. Where compared with another copy, unresolved V genes explain less than half of these, and the others have no known cause. That table supplies the V and J calls and clone size; D and trimming were determined from the DNA. This sample lists about 210,000 clones; around 83% were detected once. About 0.25% of the sample is held by the ten biggest clonotypes.

CDR1 and CDR2, looked up from the germline V gene, are MNHEY and SVGAGI. Between the V and J ends, shortened by 7 bases and 2 bases respectively, the junction contains 18 bases. Its CDR3 holds 15 amino acids, cysteine through phenylalanine. Only the CDR3 part of the read is kept: 45 bases, read in frame from the first base. In this chain, TRBV6-5 is recombined with TRBJ2-7; the D gene is perhaps TRBD1, from 6 matching bases. The sequence derives from a girl aged 2 to 9 in good health and CMV-seronegative. Material for sequencing was PBMCs. The base sequence is TGTGCCAGCACTCCCCCCGGCAGGGGCACCTACGAGCAGTACTTC. Its translation reads: CASTPPGRGTYEQYF.